A single sample is the source of the 30 T cell receptor beta chains below, sequenced in a study of blood T cell repertoires in COVID-19. Some clones are missing from TCRdb's copy, which holds only in-frame ones; the method was immunoSEQ multiplex PCR. The table shows around 68,000 clones, with around 86% occurring only once. The sample taken for sequencing was peripheral blood. Receptors originate from a human donor in a cohort sampled during active COVID-19.

The chain employs TRBV10-3 and TRBJ2-5, with D possibly matching TRBD2 (6 bases). The CDR3 is 14 residues long. The ends were cut back, 6 bases at V and 3 bases at J, with 14 bases in the middle. Germline CDR1 reads ENHRY; CDR2 reads SYGVKD. In DNA form, the CDR3 reads TGTGCCATCAGCGTGACTAGTCAGGAAGAGACCCAGTACTTC. This codes for CAISVTSQEETQYF.

The rearrangement joins TRBV9 to TRBJ2-5; 13 bases match TRBD2. The CDR3 runs to 18 residues. The V gene's germline CDR1 is SGDLS and CDR2 YYNGEE. V gave up 0 bases and J gave up 5 bases; unmatched junction bases: 10. CDR3: CASSVGFRLAGGGETQYF. CDR3 bases: TGTGCCAGCAGCGTAGGCTTCAGACTAGCGGGGGGAGGGGAGACCCAGTACTTC.

The V gene is TRBV5-4, the J gene TRBJ2-5, with 11 bases lining up with TRBD1. The CDR3 totals 15 residues. V was pared by 4 bases and J by 5 bases, with 7 bases of the junction left unmatched. Germline CDR1 is SGHNT and CDR2 is YYREEE (reference sequence). The CDR3 loop reads CASSLVDRGLETQYF. The CDR3 DNA reads TGTGCCAGCAGCCTTGTGGACAGGGGGCTTGAGACCCAGTACTTC.

The genes are TRBV19 and TRBJ1-5; the match to TRBD1 covers 7 bases. This CDR3 has 14 residues. From germline, CDR1 is LNHDA and CDR2 SQIVND (reference sequence). Germline trimming cut 7 bases from V and 5 bases from J; bases unmatched to any gene: 8. The CDR3 spells CASTTRQGDQPQHF. The CDR3 nucleotides are TGTGCCAGTACCACAAGACAGGGAGATCAGCCCCAGCATTTT.

This clone was counted once. V is TRBV3-1 (or the pseudogene TRBV3-2) and J is TRBJ1-3; D gene uncertain. The germline V gene encodes CDR1 LGHDT and CDR2 YNNKEL (reference sequence). The ends were cut back, 1 base at V and 4 bases at J, with 8 bases in the middle. The CDR3 loop spans 14 amino acids. CDR3 residues: CASSQGGRGNTIYF. CDR3 nucleotide sequence: TGTGCCAGCAGCCAAGGAGGGCGCGGAAACACCATATATTTT.

This chain connects TRBV2 to TRBJ2-1; 12 nucleotides line up with TRBD2. The CDR3 runs to 17 residues. Germline V gene data show CDR1 as SNHLY and CDR2 as FYNNEI. Trimming took 9 bases from V and 7 from J; bases not matched to a gene: 16. CDR3 DNA: TGTGCCAGTGGACTAGCGGGACCGAATAGCGGGGGAAATGAGCAGTTCTTC. It is translated as CASGLAGPNSGGNEQFF.

The rearrangement uses TRBV2 and TRBJ1-5; perhaps TRBD1 as D (6 bases). This CDR3 region has 16 residues. V lost 6 bases, J lost 2 bases, and 17 bases lay in between. Looked up from germline, CDR1 is SNHLY and CDR2 is FYNNEI. In nucleotides, the CDR3 is TGTGCCAGCAGCCATACAGGGTTTTATGGCAATCAGCCCCAGCATTTT. Its translation: CASSHTGFYGNQPQHF.

This chain uses TRBV5-1 with TRBJ2-3; D may be TRBD2 (5 bases). CDR3 size: 15 residues. CDR1 and CDR2 (germline): SGHRS, YFSETQ. The V gene lost 1 base and the J gene lost 6 bases, with 15 bases spanning the gap. The CDR3 loop is CASSLPVRGSDTQYF. The CDR3 region has the DNA TGCGCCAGCAGCTTGCCCGTGCGAGGGTCCGATACGCAGTATTTT.

This clone showed up just once. V gene TRBV6-1 combines with J gene TRBJ1-6; weak D call: TRBD1 (6 bases). V was cut by 2 bases and J by 10 bases, with 12 bases left in between. CDR1 is MNHNS and CDR2 is SASEGT in the germline V gene. The CDR3 sequence is 14 residues long. CDR3 nucleotide sequence: TGTGCCAGCAGTGAACCCGGGGGGCGGTCACCCCTCCACTTT. Translation: CASSEPGGRSPLHF.

J is TRBJ2-7 and V is TRBV5-1; 14 bases align to TRBD2. This CDR3 comprises 18 residues. Germline CDR1 reads SGHRS; CDR2 reads YFSETQ. With V trimmed by 7 bases and J by 0 bases, 12 bases remained unmatched. The CDR3 reads CASRAGLAGANSSYEQYV. CDR3 DNA sequence: TGCGCCAGCCGCGCGGGACTAGCGGGGGCCAACAGCTCCTACGAGCAGTACGTC.

This clone has only a few counts. This sequence joins TRBV2 and TRBJ2-3; 15 nucleotides line up with TRBD2. The V and J ends lost 7 bases and 2 bases, in that order; junction bases with no gene match: 4. Germline CDR1 SNHLY, CDR2 FYNNEI. The CDR3 is 16 amino acids. CDR3 bases: TGTGCCAGCAAGGGACTAGCGGGGGGAAACACAGATACGCAGTATTTT. This encodes CASKGLAGGNTDTQYF.

This clone occurred once. The chain links TRBV5-4 to TRBJ2-6; unclear D gene. V was trimmed by 0 bases and J by 0 bases, leaving 7 bases between them. Germline V gene lookup returns CDR1 SGHNT and CDR2 YYREEE (reference sequence). The CDR3 contains 16 residues. The CDR3 DNA is TGTGCCAGCAGCTTGGGGTCTAGCTCTGGGGCCAACGTCCTGACTTTC. This encodes CASSLGSSSGANVLTF.

J is TRBJ1-2 and V is TRBV30, with D hard to call. V gave up 1 base and J gave up 4 bases, with 10 bases separating them. The CDR3 is 13 residues long. Germline CDR1 is GTSNPN and CDR2 is SVGIG (reference sequence). CDR3 protein: CAWSDSRFYGYTF. In nucleotides, the CDR3 is TGTGCCTGGAGTGATTCCCGTTTCTATGGCTACACCTTC. Drawing the rest from reference TRBV30 and TRBJ1-2, the complete variable domain is SQTIHQWPATLVQPVGSPLSLECTVEGTSNPNLYWYRQAAGRGLQLLFYSVGIGQISSEVPQNLSASRPQDRQFILSSKKLLLSDSGFYLCAWSDSRFYGYTFGSGTRLTVV.

The chain combines TRBV2 with TRBJ2-5; the match to TRBD2 covers 10 bases. The CDR3 runs 15 residues. The V segment lost 6 bases and the J segment 4 bases; nucleotides outside the gene matches: 8. Germline CDR1 reads SNHLY; CDR2 reads FYNNEI. The CDR3 DNA reads as TGTGCCAGCAGGACGCTAGCGGGGGAGGCAGAGACCCAGTACTTC. This encodes CASRTLAGEAETQYF.

The chain carries TRBV7-2 and TRBJ2-1; D gene uncertain. The CDR3 is 15 amino acids. Trimming took 5 bases from V and 3 from J, leaving 14 bases between them. Germline CDR1 and CDR2: SGHTA and FQGNSA. The CDR3 region is CASSILYGSYNEQFF. DNA for the CDR3: TGTGCCAGCAGCATACTTTACGGTAGCTACAATGAGCAGTTCTTC.

V usage is TRBV7-2 and J usage is TRBJ2-3, with TRBD2 identical over 14 bases. CDR3 length: 15 amino acids. Germline V gives CDR1 SGHTA, CDR2 FQGNSA. The J segment lost 4 bases and the V segment lost 6 bases, leaving 3 bases of the junction unmatched. The CDR3 region has the DNA TGTGCCAGCAGTAGACTAGCGGGGGGGGCAGATACGCAGTATTTT. Translated: CASSRLAGGADTQYF.

This chain connects TRBV7-9 to TRBJ2-7; TRBD1 is a possible D gene (6 bases). The CDR3 covers 12 residues. V lost 8 bases, J lost 6 bases, and 14 bases lay in between. CDR1 and CDR2 (germline): SEHNR, FQNEAQ (reference sequence). This CDR3 is CASSPQGFEQYV. The CDR3 coding sequence is TGTGCCAGCTCCCCTCAGGGGTTCGAGCAGTACGTC.

The rearrangement uses TRBV5-6 and TRBJ1-2; unclear D gene. Germline assignment: CDR1 SGHDT and CDR2 YYEEEE. Trimming left V 4 bases short and J 2 bases short, with 18 bases between. The CDR3 contains 16 residues. The CDR3 DNA reads as TGTGCCAGCAGCCCGCTCCGTGAGGCGAGAAACTATGGCTACACCTTC. Protein product: CASSPLREARNYGYTF.

V and J are TRBV3-1 (or the pseudogene TRBV3-2) and TRBJ2-7, with 10 bases matching TRBD2. The CDR3 runs to 15 residues. With 4 bases clipped from V and 1 base from J, the junction kept 4 bases outside the gene matches. Germline-derived CDR1 and CDR2 are LGHDT and YNNKEL (reference sequence). The CDR3 is CASSPSSGGSYEQYF. The CDR3 region has the DNA TGTGCCAGCAGCCCCTCTAGCGGGGGATCCTACGAGCAGTACTTC.

The V and J genes are TRBV29-1 and TRBJ2-3, with a tentative D call TRBD1 (5 bases). CDR1 and CDR2 from the germline V gene are SQVTM and ANQGSEA. Between the trimmed V and J ends, which lost 0 bases and 1 base, there was a span of 11 bases. This CDR3 is 15 amino acids long. Here the CDR3 reads CSVEDPQQGTDTQYF. The CDR3 region has the DNA TGCAGCGTTGAAGATCCCCAACAGGGCACAGATACGCAGTATTTT.

The J gene is TRBJ2-2, the V gene TRBV11-2; 7 nucleotides match TRBD1. V was pared by 4 bases and J by 2 bases, with 10 bases of the junction left unmatched. The CDR3 extends over 17 amino acids. In germline, CDR1 is SGHAT, CDR2 FQNNGV. CDR3 region: CASSSQTGWDNTGELFF. The CDR3 DNA follows: TGTGCCAGCAGCTCACAGACAGGGTGGGACAACACCGGGGAGCTGTTTTTT.

Remarks on this clone: A junction end diverges from the germline sequence, so it may reflect a read error. CDR3 sequence reads: CASSLRRISF. The DNA of the CDR3 is TGTGCCAGCAGTTTAAGGCGGATTAGCTTC. This chain joins TRBV12-3 or TRBV12-4 and TRBJ1-2; no clear D. The CDR3 runs to 10 residues.

This chain connects TRBV5-5 to TRBJ1-2; D is perhaps TRBD1 (6 bases). Germline-derived CDR1 and CDR2 are SGHKS and YYEKEE (reference sequence). The CDR3 is made up of 16 amino acids. Deletions cut 0 bases from V and 4 bases from J, with 16 bases between. The CDR3 nucleotides read TGTGCCAGCAGCTTGGTGGGACACGCCCTAGTCTATGGCTACACCTTC. Amino acid sequence: CASSLVGHALVYGYTF.

V and J are TRBV6-5 and TRBJ2-7; 8 positions match TRBD1. The ends lost 1 base at V and 2 bases at J; junction bases unmatched: 7. Germline CDR1 is MNHEY and CDR2 is SVGAGI. The CDR3 sequence is 16 residues long. The CDR3 region has the DNA TGTGCCAGCAGTTACTACTCCCCGGGACAGGCCTACGAGCAGTACTTC. It translates to CASSYYSPGQAYEQYF.

V and J are TRBV5-1 and TRBJ1-2; the match to TRBD1 covers 7 bases. The CDR3 is made up of 17 amino acids. The germline V gene has CDR1 SGHRS and CDR2 YFSETQ. V dropped 0 bases and J dropped 6; count of bases not matched to a gene: 14. The CDR3 DNA is TGCGCCAGCAGCTTGGGGCACGGACCTGACAGGGAAAATGGCTACACCTTC. This codes for CASSLGHGPDRENGYTF.

This chain links TRBV11-2 with TRBJ2-5; TRBD1 aligns across 12 bases. Germline values: CDR1 SGHAT, CDR2 FQNNGV. Trimming took 3 bases from V and 4 from J; bases not matched to a gene: 6. CDR3 size: 16 residues. CDR3 residues: CASSFTGTGGRETQYF. The CDR3 DNA follows: TGTGCCAGCAGCTTTACCGGGACAGGGGGCCGAGAGACCCAGTACTTC.

The V and J genes are TRBV19 and TRBJ1-5; 10 bases line up with TRBD1. This CDR3 has 15 amino acids. The junction had 5 bases not matched to a gene; V was cut back by 4 bases and J by 5 bases. Germline assignment: CDR1 LNHDA and CDR2 SQIVND (reference sequence). The CDR3 spells CASSTGTGVYQPQHF. As DNA, the CDR3 is TGTGCCAGTAGTACGGGGACAGGGGTATATCAGCCCCAGCATTTT.

The chain has TRBV14 and TRBJ2-3; D gene unclear. The CDR3 is 14 amino acids. Trimming pared 6 bases from V and 7 bases from J, leaving 17 bases between. The germline V gene has CDR1 SGHDN and CDR2 FVKESK. CDR3 nucleotide sequence: TGTGCCAGCAGTCAGACGGCGGTGGTGAATACGCAGTATTTT. It yields the protein CASSQTAVVNTQYF.

This chain connects TRBV4-1 to TRBJ1-2; the D gene is possibly TRBD1 (6 bases). Per germline, CDR1 MGHRA and CDR2 YSYEKL. This CDR3 contains 18 residues. Deletions cut 1 base from V and 5 bases from J, with 23 bases between. The CDR3 nucleotides are TGCGCCAGCAGCCAAGCGCCCCAAGGGGGGGAACGTTGGTATGGCTACACCTTC. It encodes CASSQAPQGGERWYGYTF.

CDR3 sequence reads: CASSVDRVDSYGYTF. As DNA, the CDR3 is TGTGCCAGCAGTGTCGACAGGGTTGATTCCTATGGCTACACCTTC. The V gene is TRBV11-1, the J gene TRBJ1-2; TRBD1 matches 7 bases. This CDR3 comprises 15 residues. Germline V gives CDR1 SGHAT, CDR2 FQDESV (reference sequence). V shed 6 bases and J 4 bases; nucleotides not matched to a gene: 11.